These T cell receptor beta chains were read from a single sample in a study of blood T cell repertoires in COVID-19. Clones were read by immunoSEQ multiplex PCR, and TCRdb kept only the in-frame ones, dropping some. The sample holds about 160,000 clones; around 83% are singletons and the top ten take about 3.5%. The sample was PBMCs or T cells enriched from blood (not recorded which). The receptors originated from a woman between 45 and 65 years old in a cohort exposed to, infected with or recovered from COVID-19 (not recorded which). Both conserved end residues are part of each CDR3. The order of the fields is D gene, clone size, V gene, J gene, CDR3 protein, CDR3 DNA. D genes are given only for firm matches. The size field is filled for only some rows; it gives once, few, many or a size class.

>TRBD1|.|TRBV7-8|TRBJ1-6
CASSLDRQGRGSPLHF
TGTGCCAGCAGCTTAGATAGACAGGGGAGGGGTTCACCCCTCCACTTT
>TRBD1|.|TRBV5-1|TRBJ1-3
CASSLGGTGGNTIYF
TGCGCCAGCAGCTTGGGGGGGACAGGAGGAAACACCATATATTTT
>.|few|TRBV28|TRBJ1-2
CASSPPWSVYGYTF
TGTGCCAGCAGTCCACCGTGGAGCGTCTATGGCTACACCTTC
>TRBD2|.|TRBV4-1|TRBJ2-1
CASSQLPGLAYNEQFF
TGCGCCAGCAGCCAACTACCGGGACTAGCTTACAATGAGCAGTTCTTC
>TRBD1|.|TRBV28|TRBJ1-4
CASSLSGQSSVGEKLFF
TGTGCCAGCAGTTTGTCGGGACAGAGCTCTGTCGGGGAAAAACTGTTTTTT
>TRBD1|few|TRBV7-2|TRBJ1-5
CASSLAGSGDRRQPQHF
TGTGCCAGCAGCTTAGCGGGTTCGGGGGACAGGCGTCAGCCCCAGCATTTT
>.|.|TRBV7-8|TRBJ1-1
CASSLPEDTEAFF
TGTGCCAGCAGCCTGCCAGAAGACACTGAAGCTTTCTTT
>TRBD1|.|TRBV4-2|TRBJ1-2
CASSQEGQQGAGGYTF
TGTGCCAGCAGCCAAGAAGGCCAACAGGGGGCCGGTGGCTACACCTTC
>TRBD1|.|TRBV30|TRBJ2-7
CAWSVSGGYEQYF
TGTGCCTGGAGTGTATCAGGGGGCTACGAGCAGTACTTC
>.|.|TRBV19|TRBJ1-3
CASSIGPNVGDTGNTIYF
TGTGCCAGTAGTATAGGACCAAACGTGGGGGACACTGGAAACACCATATATTTT
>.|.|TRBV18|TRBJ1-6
CASSPYRAGYNSPLHF
TGTGCCAGCTCACCGTACCGAGCCGGCTATAATTCACCCCTCCACTTT
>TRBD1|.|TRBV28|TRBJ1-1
CASSPGQGLRRNTEAFF
TGTGCCAGCAGTCCCGGACAGGGGCTACGTCGGAACACTGAAGCTTTCTTT
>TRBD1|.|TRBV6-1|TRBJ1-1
CASSEFRGITEAFF
TGTGCCAGCAGTGAGTTCAGGGGGATTACTGAAGCTTTCTTT
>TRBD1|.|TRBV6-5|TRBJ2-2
CASSRGTGDTGELFF
TGTGCCAGCAGCAGAGGGACAGGGGACACCGGGGAGCTGTTTTTT
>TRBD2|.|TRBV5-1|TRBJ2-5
CASSPRTSGSAPTQYF
TGCGCCAGCAGCCCGAGGACTAGCGGGAGCGCCCCGACCCAGTACTTC
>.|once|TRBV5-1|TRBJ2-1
CASSGGTGHFNEQFF
TGCGCCAGCAGCGGGGGCACAGGGCATTTTAATGAGCAGTTCTTC
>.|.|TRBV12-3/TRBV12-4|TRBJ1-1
CASSFNRNTEAFF
TGTGCCAGCAGTTTCAACAGGAACACTGAAGCTTTCTTT
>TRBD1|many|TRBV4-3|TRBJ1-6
CASSHLGGQGNSPLHF
TGCGCCAGCAGCCACCTAGGGGGACAGGGAAATTCACCCCTCCACTTT
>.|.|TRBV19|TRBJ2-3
CASSLLGGAGDTQYF
TGTGCCAGTAGCCTTCTAGGAGGCGCGGGAGATACGCAGTATTTT
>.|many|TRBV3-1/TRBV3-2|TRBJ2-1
CASSQDATGRGDEQFF
TGTGCCAGCAGCCAAGATGCCACAGGGAGGGGCGATGAGCAGTTCTTC
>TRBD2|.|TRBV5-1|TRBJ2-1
CASSLAAAGAGGRSNEQFF
TGCGCCAGCAGCTTGGCGGCGGCGGGAGCGGGGGGGCGTTCCAATGAGCAGTTCTTC
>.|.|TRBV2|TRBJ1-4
CASKRELRGEKLFF
TGTGCCAGCAAAAGGGAGCTTCGGGGTGAAAAACTGTTTTTT
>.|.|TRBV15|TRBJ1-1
CATSPWGDTEAFF
TGTGCCACCAGTCCTTGGGGGGACACTGAAGCTTTCTTT
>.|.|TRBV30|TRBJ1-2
CAWSTGEDGYTF
TGTGCCTGGAGTACGGGGGAGGATGGCTACACCTTC
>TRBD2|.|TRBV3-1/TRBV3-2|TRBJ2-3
CAVSHPGGTLPDTQYF
TGTGCCGTTTCCCACCCGGGGGGGACCCTCCCAGATACGCAGTATTTT
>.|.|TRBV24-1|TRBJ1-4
CATSDSTGPNEKLFF
TGTGCCACCAGTGACTCGACAGGCCCTAATGAAAAACTGTTTTTT
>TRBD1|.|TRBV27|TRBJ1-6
CASSSRDRDSYNSPLHF
TGTGCCAGCAGTTCCCGGGACAGGGACTCCTATAATTCACCCCTCCACTTT
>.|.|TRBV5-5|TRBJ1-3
CASSFRFSGESGNTIYF
TGTGCCAGCAGCTTCCGATTCTCAGGCGAAAGCGGAAACACCATATATTTT
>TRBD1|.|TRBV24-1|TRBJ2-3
CATSDRDRGSTDTQYF
TGTGCCACCAGTGACCGGGACAGGGGGTCCACAGATACGCAGTATTTT
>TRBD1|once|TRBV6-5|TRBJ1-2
CASSSGTGDEDGYTF
TGTGCCAGCAGTTCAGGGACAGGGGATGAGGATGGCTACACCTTC
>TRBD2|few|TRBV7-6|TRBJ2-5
CASSETSGASKETQYF
TGTGCCAGCAGCGAGACTAGCGGGGCTTCGAAAGAGACCCAGTACTTC
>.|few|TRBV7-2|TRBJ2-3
CASSLTSQGSRDTQYF
TGTGCCAGCAGCTTAACTTCCCAGGGGTCTAGGGATACGCAGTATTTT
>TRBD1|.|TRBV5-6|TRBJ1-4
CASSRGRVGQINEKLFF
TGTGCCAGCAGCCGGGGCCGGGTGGGACAGATTAATGAAAAACTGTTTTTT
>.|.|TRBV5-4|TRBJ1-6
CASSPTGSSYNSPLHF
TGTGCCAGCAGCCCTACAGGGAGCTCCTATAATTCACCCCTCCACTTT
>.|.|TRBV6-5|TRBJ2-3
CASSYGNTDTQYF
TGTGCCAGCAGTTACGGCAACACAGATACGCAGTATTTT
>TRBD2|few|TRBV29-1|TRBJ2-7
CSVLSGTTPTYEQYF
TGCAGCGTTCTCTCCGGGACTACCCCCACCTACGAGCAGTACTTC
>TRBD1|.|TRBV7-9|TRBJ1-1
CASSLEPRLGTGSPEAFF
TGTGCCAGCAGCTTAGAGCCCCGTTTAGGGACAGGGAGCCCTGAAGCTTTCTTT
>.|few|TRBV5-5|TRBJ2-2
CASSFFKATGELFF
TGTGCCAGCAGCTTTTTCAAAGCCACCGGGGAGCTGTTTTTT
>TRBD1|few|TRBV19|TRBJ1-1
CASGRGAEAFF
TGTGCCAGTGGCAGGGGGGCTGAAGCTTTCTTT
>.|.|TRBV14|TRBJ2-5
CASSQDRGKQETQYF
TGTGCCAGCAGCCAAGATCGGGGGAAGCAAGAGACCCAGTACTTC
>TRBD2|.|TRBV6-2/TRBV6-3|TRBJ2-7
CASSYLAGGTPSYEQYF
TGTGCCAGCAGTTACCTAGCGGGAGGGACTCCCTCCTACGAGCAGTACTTC